This T cell receptor beta chain is from a study of CD8+CD57+ T cells in acquired aplastic anemia. Study outcomes and limitations: A set of around 30 CD8+ CDR3 sequences was shared between patients and controls, and these sequences appeared highly expressed in patients.

This clonotype was observed at least ten times. What it recognizes is unknown. The CDR3 is 15 amino acids. J gave up 0 bases and V 6 bases, and 4 bases lay outside the gene matches. CDR1 and CDR2 (germline): MNHNS, SASEGT. Before being chosen for sequencing, patients had shown CD8+CD57+ cell expansion by flow cytometry. Genomic DNA, the template, was used for profiling of the TCR beta VDJ and CDR3. TCRdb itself ran the reads through MiXCR, one entry per CDR3 protein. The data contain roughly 170,000 distinct CDR3 sequences, less than 50% of them singletons. The TCR was taken from a human donor with aplastic anemia. The chain uses TRBV6-1 and TRBJ1-5; 8 nucleotides match TRBD1. What was sequenced was sorted CD4+, CD8+, or CD8+CD57+ T cells (not recorded which) from PBMCs. Here the CDR3 reads CASRGQVDSNQPQHF. The DNA of the CDR3 is TGTGCCAGCAGGGGACAGGTTGATAGCAATCAGCCCCAGCATTTT.